Listed below are T cell receptor beta chains from one sample, sequenced in a study of blood T cell repertoires in COVID-19. The protocol was immunoSEQ multiplex PCR, while the TCRdb copy is restricted to in-frame clones and leaves out a portion. The data hold about 58,000 clones, with 78% observed a single time. Specimen: peripheral blood. The receptors shown here come from a human donor in a cohort sampled during active COVID-19. Both conserved end residues are part of each CDR3. Each record gives: CDR3 protein, CDR3 DNA, D gene, CDR3 length, V gene, J gene, clone size. The D gene is left open where the match is weak. Expanded clones get a size class; other rows say once, few or many, or leave the size out.

CASSFTSGTSTDTQYF	TGCGCCAGCAGCTTTACTAGCGGGACTAGCACAGATACGCAGTATTTT	TRBD2	16	TRBV5-1	TRBJ2-3	.
CASSKTRQGIVNYGYTF	TGTGCCAGTAGTAAGACCAGACAGGGAATTGTTAACTATGGCTACACCTTC	TRBD1	17	TRBV19	TRBJ1-2	.
CASSLSVRMNTEAFF	TGTGCCAGCAGCCTCTCTGTGAGGATGAACACTGAAGCTTTCTTT	.	15	TRBV5-8	TRBJ1-1	.
CASSAQGAGGNTIYF	TGTGCCAGCAGTGCTCAGGGGGCCGGTGGAAACACCATATATTTT	TRBD1	15	TRBV2	TRBJ1-3	.
CASRRRTSESYEQYF	TGTGCCAGTAGAAGGCGGACTAGCGAATCCTACGAGCAGTACTTC	TRBD2	15	TRBV19	TRBJ2-7	.
CASSYSSIRGGETQYF	TGTGCCAGCAGTTACTCGAGTATAAGGGGAGGGGAGACCCAGTACTTC	TRBD2	16	TRBV6-5	TRBJ2-5	.
CASSQGWTASPLHF	TGTGCCAGCAGCCAAGGGTGGACAGCTTCACCCCTCCACTTT	.	14	TRBV3-1/TRBV3-2	TRBJ1-6	.
CASSGGQGRSEKLFF	TGTGCCAGCAGTGGAGGACAGGGGCGAAGTGAAAAACTGTTTTTT	TRBD1	15	TRBV2	TRBJ1-4	.
CASSYRGMVQEKLFF	TGTGCCAGCAGCTACAGGGGGATGGTTCAGGAAAAACTGTTTTTT	.	15	TRBV21-1	TRBJ1-4	.
CASSSATENNSPLHF	TGCGCCAGCAGCTCCGCAACAGAGAATAATTCACCCCTCCACTTT	.	15	TRBV5-1	TRBJ1-6	.
CASSLDPDRDVNEQFF	TGTGCCAGCAGCTTAGATCCGGACAGGGATGTTAATGAGCAGTTCTTC	TRBD1	16	TRBV7-7	TRBJ2-1	.
CASSPQTGYEQYF	TGTGCCAGCAGCCCCCAGACAGGGTACGAGCAGTACTTC	TRBD1	13	TRBV7-8	TRBJ2-7	.
CASAGLGYNEQFF	TGTGCCAGCGCGGGGCTGGGATACAATGAGCAGTTCTTC	.	13	TRBV12-3/TRBV12-4	TRBJ2-1	.
CATSRSRQGPAGAFF	TGTGCCACCAGCAGATCGCGACAGGGGCCCGCCGGAGCTTTCTTT	TRBD1	15	TRBV15	TRBJ1-1	.
CASSLGGGAGEGGDTEAFF	TGTGCCAGCAGCTTAGGAGGGGGGGCGGGCGAGGGAGGCGACACTGAAGCTTTCTTT	.	19	TRBV7-9	TRBJ1-1	.
CASSSTRQGSKQYF	TGTGCCAGCAGCAGCACTCGACAGGGTAGCAAGCAGTACTTC	TRBD1	14	TRBV6-5	TRBJ2-7	once
CASSLTSGSNSEQYF	TGCGCCAGCAGCCTTACTAGCGGGAGTAACAGCGAGCAGTACTTC	TRBD2	15	TRBV5-1	TRBJ2-7	.
CAWRGAGGPEQYF	TGTGCCTGGAGAGGGGCAGGGGGGCCGGAGCAGTACTTC	.	13	TRBV30	TRBJ2-7	.
CASSPGQVLRKPYEQYF	TGTGCCAGCAGTCCGGGACAGGTTTTGAGGAAGCCCTACGAGCAGTACTTC	TRBD1	17	TRBV6-6	TRBJ2-7	.
CASRGQPNTGELFF	TGTGCCAGCAGGGGACAACCTAACACCGGGGAGCTGTTTTTT	.	14	TRBV2	TRBJ2-2	.
CASSEWDRGSYEQYF	TGTGCCAGCAGTGAATGGGACAGGGGATCCTACGAGCAGTACTTC	TRBD1	15	TRBV6-1	TRBJ2-7	.
CSASYRAWETQYF	TGCAGTGCTAGTTACAGGGCTTGGGAGACCCAGTACTTC	.	13	TRBV20-1	TRBJ2-5	.
CASSRRGQGETQYF	TGTGCCAGCTCACGCAGGGGCCAAGGGGAGACCCAGTACTTC	.	14	TRBV18	TRBJ2-5	.
CASSYSSRTGNQPQHF	TGTGCCAGCAGTTACTCGAGTAGGACAGGAAATCAGCCCCAGCATTTT	TRBD1	16	TRBV6-6	TRBJ1-5	.